What follows are 24 T cell receptor beta chains derived from one specimen sequenced in a study of blood T cell repertoires in COVID-19. Assay: immunoSEQ multiplex PCR; the TCRdb copy retains only in-frame clones and omits some. The profile shows more than 100,000 clones, around three quarters of them singletons. What was sequenced was peripheral blood. Source of these receptors: a woman at least 80 years old with acute or convalescent COVID-19.

The chain links TRBV19 to TRBJ1-4; 7 bases agree with TRBD1. The CDR3 is 13 amino acids. J gave up 6 bases and V 7 bases, and 5 bases lay outside the gene matches. In germline, CDR1 is LNHDA, CDR2 SQIVND (reference sequence). CDR3 in amino acids: CASIGQADEKLFF. CDR3 bases: TGTGCCAGTATTGGACAGGCAGATGAAAAACTGTTTTTT.

This chain connects TRBV15 to TRBJ1-4, with 7 bases lining up with TRBD1. This CDR3 contains 15 residues. Germline loops: CDR1 LNHNV, CDR2 YYDKDF (reference sequence). The V segment lost 2 bases and the J segment 8 bases; nucleotides outside the gene matches: 8. The DNA of the CDR3 is TGTGCCACCAGCAGACGCCAGGGGGTTGGGGAAAAACTGTTTTTT. Residues: CATSRRQGVGEKLFF.

The CDR3 nucleotides are TGTGCCAGCAGCCTAACCGGGACAACGGCTTTCTTT. It yields the protein CASSLTGTTAFF. The J gene is TRBJ1-1, the V gene TRBV3-1 (or the pseudogene TRBV3-2), with a tentative D call TRBD1 (6 bases). Trimming shortened V by 4 bases and J by 11 bases, and 14 bases separated the two germline ends. The CDR3 spans 12 residues. Per the germline V gene, CDR1 is LGHDT and CDR2 is YNNKEL (reference sequence).

The chain is built from TRBV6-6 and TRBJ1-5; 10 nucleotides match TRBD1. V trimming: 6 bases; J trimming: 5 bases; junction bases outside the gene matches: 10. The CDR3 extends over 16 amino acids. The germline V gene encodes CDR1 MNHNY and CDR2 SVGAGI (reference sequence). The CDR3 nucleotides read TGTGCCAGCAGCCTTCCGGGACAGGGGATTGATCAGCCCCAGCATTTT. Its protein is CASSLPGQGIDQPQHF.

A single count supports this clone. The rearrangement links TRBV3-1 (or the pseudogene TRBV3-2) to TRBJ2-5; TRBD2 matches 9 bases. Germline V CDR1 and CDR2: LGHDT, YNNKEL (reference sequence). The J segment lost 5 bases and the V segment lost 0 bases, leaving 10 bases of the junction unmatched. This CDR3 region has 17 residues. The CDR3 DNA is TGTGCCAGCAGCCAAGACAGGGCGGGAGGGCCCAGGGAGACCCAGTACTTC. Encoded protein: CASSQDRAGGPRETQYF.

V gene TRBV29-1 combines with J gene TRBJ1-5; tentative D call: TRBD1 (5 bases). V gave up 5 bases and J gave up 0 bases, with 14 bases separating them. Germline CDR1 is SQVTM and CDR2 is ANQGSEA. The CDR3 covers 15 residues. CDR3 loop: CSVLDSSNSNQPQHF. The CDR3 DNA sequence: TGCAGCGTTTTAGACAGTAGCAATAGCAATCAGCCCCAGCATTTT.

The chain combines TRBV28 with TRBJ2-1, with 9 bases aligning to TRBD2. CDR1 is MDHEN, CDR2 SYDVKM, per germline. The CDR3 loop spans 14 amino acids. The ends lost 7 bases at V and 3 bases at J; junction bases unmatched: 4. CDR3 in DNA: TGTGCCAGCAACCTAGCGGGGCTCTACAATGAGCAGTTCTTC. It encodes CASNLAGLYNEQFF.

The rearrangement links TRBV7-8 to TRBJ1-1; D ambiguous. The CDR3 is 13 residues long. V was shortened by 4 bases and J by 5 bases, with 11 bases between the two germline ends. Germline values: CDR1 SGHVS, CDR2 FQNEAQ. The CDR3, as DNA: TGTGCCAGCAGCTCCGCGGAGGAAACTGAAGCTTTCTTT. Its protein is CASSSAEETEAFF.

The chain recombines TRBV7-9 with TRBJ2-5; tentatively, D is TRBD1 (5 bases). CDR3 length: 15 residues. Germline CDR1 SEHNR, CDR2 FQNEAQ (reference sequence). V lost 5 bases to trimming and J lost 4 bases, with 17 bases between them. The CDR3 region is CASSRRKQGGETQYF. The CDR3 DNA follows: TGTGCCAGCAGCCGCCGAAAGCAGGGCGGAGAGACCCAGTACTTC.

The chain is built from TRBV4-2 and TRBJ2-5, with 12 bases lining up with TRBD2. The J segment lost 4 bases and the V segment lost 1 base, leaving 13 bases of the junction unmatched. CDR1 and CDR2 from the germline V gene are LGHNA and YNFKEQ. The length of the CDR3 is 19 residues. The CDR3 DNA follows: TGTGCCAGCAGCCAAGGAAAGGGGTCTAGCGGGAGGGCGGTAGAGACCCAGTACTTC. This sequence encodes CASSQGKGSSGRAVETQYF.

Remarks on this clone: One junction end disagrees with the germline gene, perhaps due to a read error. In DNA form, the CDR3 reads TGTACCAGTAACGATGTCCCGGGACAGGGTTGGGGCACTGAAGCTTTCTTT. It specifies CTSNDVPGQGWGTEAFF. V gene TRBV19 combines with J gene TRBJ1-1, with 9 positions matching TRBD1. Germline V CDR1 and CDR2: LNHDA, SQIVND (reference sequence). The CDR3 runs to 17 residues. Filled out from reference TRBV19 and TRBJ1-1, the complete variable domain reads DGGITQSPKYLFRKEGQNVTLSCEQNLNHDAMYWYRQDPGQGLRLIYYSQIVNDFQKGDIAEGYSVSREKKESFPLTVTSAQKNPTAFYLCTSNDVPGQGWGTEAFFGQGTRLTVV.

V and J are TRBV7-9 and TRBJ2-3, with 8 positions matching TRBD2. V was pared by 3 bases and J by 4 bases, with 3 bases of the junction left unmatched. Germline values: CDR1 SEHNR, CDR2 FQNEAQ (reference sequence). The CDR3 has 14 amino acids. CDR3 amino acids: CASSFGGASDTQYF. The DNA of the CDR3 is TGTGCCAGCAGCTTCGGGGGGGCGTCAGATACGCAGTATTTT.

In this sample, this clone turned up once. The chain links TRBV10-3 to TRBJ2-2; 7 nucleotides align to TRBD1. Germline CDR1 and CDR2: ENHRY and SYGVKD. V was pared by 4 bases and J by 3 bases, with 5 bases of the junction left unmatched. CDR3 length: 15 residues. CDR3 nucleotide sequence: TGTGCCATCAGTGCTGAGGGGGCGGACACCGGGGAGCTGTTTTTT. This codes for CAISAEGADTGELFF.

The chain recombines TRBV9 with TRBJ2-7; TRBD2 agrees at 7 bases. Germline V gene sequence: CDR1 SGDLS, CDR2 YYNGEE. The CDR3 consists of 15 residues. The V gene end was trimmed by 8 bases and the J gene end by 5 bases; junction bases not matched to a gene: 16. Written as DNA, the CDR3 is TGTGCCAGTAGTCGAGGGGAGGGTTTGGTCGACGAGCAGTACTTC. Protein product: CASSRGEGLVDEQYF. The variable domain in full, with the rest retrieved from reference TRBV9 and TRBJ2-7, is DSGVTQTPKHLITATGQRVTLRCSPRSGDLSVYWYQQSLDQGLQFLIQYYNGEERAKGNILERFSAQQFPDLHSELNLSSLELGDSALYFCASSRGEGLVDEQYFGPGTRLTVT.

V and J are TRBV19 and TRBJ1-5; 10 nucleotides line up with TRBD1. The CDR3 loop spans 20 amino acids. V shed 3 bases and J 3 bases; nucleotides not matched to a gene: 17. The germline V gene encodes CDR1 LNHDA and CDR2 SQIVND (reference sequence). The CDR3 here is CASSIGVGTGEGMDNQPQHF. In DNA, the CDR3 is TGTGCCAGTAGTATTGGGGTTGGGACAGGGGAAGGTATGGACAATCAGCCCCAGCATTTT.

This clone was observed a single time. This chain links TRBV3-1 (or the pseudogene TRBV3-2) with TRBJ1-1; D is unresolved. V was pared by 1 base and J by 6 bases, with 6 bases between. CDR1 LGHDT and CDR2 YNNKEL come from the germline V gene (reference sequence). This CDR3 comprises 12 residues. The CDR3 DNA reads TGTGCCAGCAGCCAAGTGGACTCTGAAGCTTTCTTT. Protein product: CASSQVDSEAFF.

V and J are TRBV6-5 and TRBJ1-5, with D maybe TRBD1 (6 bases). V gave up 2 bases and J gave up 7 bases, with 9 bases separating them. The V gene's germline CDR1 is MNHEY and CDR2 SVGAGI. The CDR3 is 13 residues long. DNA for the CDR3: TGTGCCAGCAGTTACAACAGGGACCAGCCCCAGCATTTT. Translated: CASSYNRDQPQHF.

J is TRBJ2-7 and V is TRBV28; 7 nucleotides line up with TRBD1. Germline V gene sequence: CDR1 MDHEN, CDR2 SYDVKM. J lost 0 bases, V lost 6 bases, and 5 bases had no gene match. The CDR3 consists of 14 residues. This chain's CDR3 is CASSPGGYSYEQYF. The CDR3 coding sequence is TGTGCCAGCAGCCCAGGGGGATACTCCTACGAGCAGTACTTC.

J is TRBJ1-2 and V is TRBV12-3 or TRBV12-4, with D possibly matching TRBD1 (6 bases). The ends were cut back, 5 bases at V and 4 bases at J, with 11 bases in the middle. The CDR3 has 13 residues. CDR3 in DNA: TGTGCCAGCAGTAATGGACAGTCCTATGGCTACACCTTC. Translated, it gives CASSNGQSYGYTF.

This chain links TRBV29-1 with TRBJ1-1; weak D call: TRBD1 (5 bases). The CDR3 covers 14 residues. Trimming removed 4 bases from V and 1 base from J, with 13 bases in between. The germline V gene encodes CDR1 SQVTM and CDR2 ANQGSEA. The CDR3 loop reads CSVVGVGGNTEAFF. CDR3 DNA sequence: TGCAGCGTTGTTGGCGTCGGGGGGAACACTGAAGCTTTCTTT. Based on the CDR3 plus reference TRBV29-1 and TRBJ1-1, the full variable domain is SAVISQKPSRDICQRGTSLTIQCQVDSQVTMMFWYRQQPGQSLTLIATANQGSEATYESGFVIDKFPISRPNLTFSTLTVSNMSPEDSSIYLCSVVGVGGNTEAFFGQGTRLTVV.

The rearrangement links TRBV14 to TRBJ2-3; the match to TRBD2 covers 10 bases. The trim removed 4 bases at V and 2 bases at J, leaving 6 bases unmatched. This CDR3 has 16 amino acids. Germline CDR1 is SGHDN and CDR2 is FVKESK. CDR3 protein: CASSRVAGGFTDTQYF. The CDR3, as DNA: TGTGCCAGCAGCCGTGTAGCGGGGGGATTCACAGATACGCAGTATTTT.

This clone was counted between two and nine times. This chain uses TRBV27 with TRBJ1-1; D gene uncertain. From germline, CDR1 is MNHEY and CDR2 SMNVEV (reference sequence). The CDR3 is made up of 14 amino acids. The V gene lost 6 bases and the J gene lost 7 bases, with 18 bases spanning the gap. Written as DNA, the CDR3 is TGTGCCAGCAGCTTTGGGCCCGATTATGGTGAAGCTTTCTTT. Amino acid sequence: CASSFGPDYGEAFF.

The chain employs TRBV5-1 and TRBJ1-5, with 7 bases fitting TRBD1. The CDR3 totals 14 residues. The junction had 3 bases not matched to a gene; V was cut back by 0 bases and J by 6 bases. Germline V lookup: CDR1 SGHRS, CDR2 YFSETQ. CDR3 protein: CASSLAGGSQPQHF. CDR3 DNA sequence: TGCGCCAGCAGCTTGGCAGGGGGGAGTCAGCCCCAGCATTTT. The variable domain in full, completed from reference TRBV5-1 and TRBJ1-5, reads KAGVTQTPRYLIKTRGQQVTLSCSPISGHRSVSWYQQTPGQGLQFLFEYFSETQRNKGNFPGRFSGRQFSNSRSEMNVSTLELGDSALYLCASSLAGGSQPQHFGDGTRLSIL.

As concerns this clone: The same CDR3 is also encoded by other DNA sequences in this sample. The chain has TRBV28 and TRBJ2-1; D call uncertain. CDR1 is MDHEN, CDR2 SYDVKM, per germline. V lost 6 bases, J lost 0 bases, and 6 bases lay in between. CDR3 length equals 13 residues. The CDR3 is CASSGSSYNEQFF. The CDR3 DNA sequence: TGTGCCAGCAGCGGTAGCTCCTACAATGAGCAGTTCTTC.